The 5 T cell receptor beta chains in this list originate from one sample, sequenced in a study of blood T cell repertoires in COVID-19. Sequenced by immunoSEQ multiplex PCR; TCRdb stores in-frame clones only, minus some. The sample lists about 360,000 clones; less than 90% were seen once. Sequencing was performed on peripheral blood. The receptors come from a woman in her sixties or seventies with COVID-19, enrolled during active disease.

The chain joins TRBV19 to TRBJ2-1; 14 nucleotides align to TRBD2. The germline V gene encodes CDR1 LNHDA and CDR2 SQIVND (reference sequence). The CDR3 is made up of 18 amino acids. J gave up 7 bases and V 5 bases, and 13 bases lay outside the gene matches. DNA of the CDR3: TGTGCCAGTAGTTCGCGGACTAGCGGGGGGCCGGGTTGGAATGAGCAGTTCTTC. It encodes CASSSRTSGGPGWNEQFF.

For the CDR3, the DNA is TGTGCCAGCAGCTTACAGGGATATGACACAGATACGCAGTATTTT. It translates to CASSLQGYDTDTQYF. This chain uses TRBV11-2 with TRBJ2-3; D is possibly TRBD1 (5 bases). Germline CDR1 is SGHAT and CDR2 is FQNNGV. The ends were cut back, 2 bases at V and 2 bases at J, with 11 bases in the middle. The CDR3 has 15 residues.

The sample holds one count of this clone. This sequence joins TRBV30 and TRBJ2-1, with unresolved D. The CDR3 covers 15 residues. The V end was cut by 0 bases, the J end by 0 bases, with 9 bases between. Germline loops: CDR1 GTSNPN, CDR2 SVGIG (reference sequence). Here the CDR3 DNA reads TGTGCCTGGAGTGTGGGCGACAACTCCTACAATGAGCAGTTCTTC. Its translation is CAWSVGDNSYNEQFF.

The chain links TRBV9 to TRBJ1-1; 11 bases fit TRBD1. The CDR3 is 16 amino acids. Germline V gene sequence: CDR1 SGDLS, CDR2 YYNGEE. Trimming at V came to 3 bases and at J to 0 bases, leaving 4 bases not matched to a gene. The CDR3 region has the DNA TGTGCCAGCAGCGGGACAGGGGGCCCCCTGAACACTGAAGCTTTCTTT. As protein: CASSGTGGPLNTEAFF.

The chain uses TRBV6-1 and TRBJ2-7; maybe TRBD2 (6 bases). The CDR3 contains 16 residues. V shed 2 bases and J shed 0 bases, with 14 bases lying between them. CDR1 and CDR2 (germline): MNHNS, SASEGT. CDR3 sequence reads: CASSENPRGSSYEQYF. Written as DNA, the CDR3 is TGTGCCAGCAGTGAAAACCCGCGGGGCTCCTCCTACGAGCAGTACTTC.